These 16 T cell receptor beta chains share one sample of origin, sequenced in a study of T cell changes during pregnancy in multiple sclerosis. Some clones are missing from TCRdb's copy, which holds only in-frame ones; the method was immunoSEQ multiplex PCR. The table shows some 52,000 clones, with around 92% occurring only once. The sample was CD4+ T cells from peripheral blood mononuclear cells, taken in the third trimester of pregnancy. The source is a female donor with multiple sclerosis, enrolled in a pregnancy study.

This chain connects TRBV6-5 to TRBJ1-2; D ambiguous. Trimming removed 6 bases at V and 2 bases at J, with 10 bases between. In germline, CDR1 is MNHEY, CDR2 SVGAGI. This CDR3 comprises 13 residues. CDR3 coding DNA: TGTGCCAGCAGAGAACGACTCAACTATGGCTACACCTTC. Its translation is CASRERLNYGYTF.

V is TRBV5-8 and J is TRBJ2-7; 10 bases fit TRBD1. V shed 4 bases and J 1 base; nucleotides not matched to a gene: 5. This CDR3 is built from 15 residues. Germline V gives CDR1 SGHTS, CDR2 YDEGEE. The CDR3 loop reads CASSPRDRGSYEQYF. The CDR3, as DNA: TGTGCCAGCAGCCCCCGGGACAGGGGTTCCTACGAGCAGTACTTC.

The gene calls are TRBV9 and TRBJ1-3; D is uncertain. The ends were cut back, 0 bases at V and 2 bases at J, with 9 bases in the middle. In germline, CDR1 is SGDLS, CDR2 YYNGEE. This CDR3 has 15 residues. CDR3 sequence (DNA): TGTGCCAGCAGCGTAGGAGGAGGGCCTGGAAACACCATATATTTT. Its protein product is CASSVGGGPGNTIYF.

There are a few counts of this clone. The rearrangement uses TRBV28 and TRBJ2-3; 10 nucleotides line up with TRBD1. There are 15 residues in the CDR3. Trimming at V came to 6 bases and at J to 4 bases, leaving 7 bases not matched to a gene. Germline-derived CDR1 and CDR2 are MDHEN and SYDVKM. CDR3 coding DNA: TGTGCCAGCAGGGCTCCGGGACAGGGGTCAGATACGCAGTATTTT. Protein: CASRAPGQGSDTQYF.

This chain connects TRBV6-4 to TRBJ2-1; 13 bases agree with TRBD2. The CDR3 is 18 amino acids. V was clipped by 6 bases and J by 7 bases; unmatched bases: 15. CDR1 MRHNA and CDR2 SNTAGT come from the germline V gene. The CDR3 nucleotides are TGTGCCAGCAGCGGACTAGCGGGAGTATGGGTTTATGGGAATGAGCAGTTCTTC. It translates to CASSGLAGVWVYGNEQFF.

The V and J genes are TRBV23-1 and TRBJ1-5, with 8 bases that match TRBD1. TRBV23-1 is marked as an open reading frame, function uncertain. The CDR3 has 14 residues. The J segment lost 3 bases and the V segment lost 7 bases, leaving 5 bases of the junction unmatched. The CDR3 coding sequence is TGCGCCAGCACTAGGACAGGGTACAATCAGCCCCAGCATTTT. The encoded protein is CASTRTGYNQPQHF.

The chain is built from TRBV5-1 and TRBJ1-1; 8 bases fit TRBD1. V gave up 4 bases and J gave up 7 bases; unmatched junction bases: 3. The CDR3 runs to 12 residues. Germline V lookup: CDR1 SGHRS, CDR2 YFSETQ. The CDR3 loop is CASSPGTGEAFF. DNA for the CDR3: TGCGCCAGCAGCCCCGGGACAGGTGAAGCTTTCTTT.

CDR3 residues: CASSLGGGRGNQPQHF. The CDR3 DNA sequence: TGCGCCAGCAGCTTGGGCGGGGGCAGGGGCAATCAGCCCCAGCATTTT. This chain uses TRBV5-1 with TRBJ1-5; possibly TRBD1 for D (6 bases). Trimming removed 0 bases from V and 2 bases from J, with 12 bases in between. This CDR3 has 16 residues. Germline V gives CDR1 SGHRS, CDR2 YFSETQ. Supplemented by reference TRBV5-1 and TRBJ1-5, the full variable domain reads KAGVTQTPRYLIKTRGQQVTLSCSPISGHRSVSWYQQTPGQGLQFLFEYFSETQRNKGNFPGRFSGRQFSNSRSEMNVSTLELGDSALYLCASSLGGGRGNQPQHFGDGTRLSIL.

The chain employs TRBV29-1 and TRBJ2-2, with TRBD1 matching 7 bases. V lost 6 bases and J lost 6; bases outside the gene matches: 10. CDR1 is SQVTM and CDR2 is ANQGSEA in the germline V gene. The CDR3 runs to 14 residues. DNA of the CDR3: TGCAGCGTCGGGACAGTCTCGGATGCCGGGGAGCTGTTTTTT. Encoded protein: CSVGTVSDAGELFF.

V usage is TRBV27 and J usage is TRBJ1-1; D might be TRBD1 (6 bases). Germline-derived CDR1 and CDR2 are MNHEY and SMNVEV (reference sequence). V gave up 0 bases and J gave up 3 bases, with 8 bases separating them. The CDR3 runs 14 residues. The CDR3 sequence: CASSLSAGDTEAFF. Here the CDR3 DNA reads TGTGCCAGCAGTTTATCGGCAGGGGACACTGAAGCTTTCTTT.

The chain links TRBV5-1 to TRBJ1-6, with 7 positions matching TRBD1. V lost 3 bases to trimming and J lost 8 bases; unmatched junction nucleotides: 8. This CDR3 region has 15 residues. CDR1 SGHRS and CDR2 YFSETQ come from the germline V gene. The CDR3 DNA sequence: TGCGCCAGCAGCTCCACAGGGGTGTGGGATTCACCCCTCCACTTT. This gives the protein CASSSTGVWDSPLHF.

The chain employs TRBV15 and TRBJ1-4, with D possibly matching TRBD1 (6 bases). In germline, CDR1 is LNHNV, CDR2 YYDKDF (reference sequence). The ends were cut back, 3 bases at V and 6 bases at J, with 14 bases in the middle. This CDR3 spans 15 amino acids. CDR3 sequence reads: CATSRATGLDEKLFF. The CDR3 DNA reads TGTGCCACCAGCAGGGCGACAGGTTTGGATGAAAAACTGTTTTTT.

The chain employs TRBV6-4 and TRBJ2-3, with D perhaps TRBD2 (5 bases). Germline V gene sequence: CDR1 MRHNA, CDR2 SNTAGT. Trimming took 5 bases from V and 1 from J, leaving 13 bases between them. The CDR3 covers 15 residues. The CDR3 bases are TGTGCCAGCAGTACCTCTGGGAGCGGCACAGATACGCAGTATTTT. Amino acids: CASSTSGSGTDTQYF.

The chain uses TRBV27 and TRBJ2-3; 8 bases line up with TRBD2. The CDR3 contains 16 residues. Germline trimming cut 3 bases from V and 1 base from J; bases unmatched to any gene: 6. Per germline, CDR1 MNHEY and CDR2 SMNVEV (reference sequence). CDR3 sequence (DNA): TGTGCCAGCAGTTTCTATCGGGGGGGTCGCACAGATACGCAGTATTTT. It specifies CASSFYRGGRTDTQYF.

The chain uses TRBV5-1 and TRBJ1-2; 8 nucleotides align to TRBD1. Germline V gives CDR1 SGHRS, CDR2 YFSETQ. V shed 4 bases, J shed 1 base, and the junction held 12 bases outside the gene matches. This CDR3 is built from 17 residues. The chain's CDR3 is CASSPGGQESRNYGYTF. For the CDR3, the DNA is TGCGCCAGCAGCCCTGGGGGACAGGAGAGTCGTAACTATGGCTACACCTTC.

This rearrangement joins TRBV4-1 to TRBJ2-5, with 10 bases identical to TRBD2. This CDR3 contains 18 residues. J gave up 1 base and V 0 bases, and 8 bases lay outside the gene matches. CDR1 MGHRA and CDR2 YSYEKL come from the germline V gene. In nucleotides, the CDR3 is TGCGCCAGCAGCCAAGATCAGTTAGCGGGGGGACGCCAAGAGACCCAGTACTTC. It codes for CASSQDQLAGGRQETQYF.